The clone carrying this T cell receptor (beta chain) was found once. The antigen is not known. The sample originates from a study of cytomegalovirus exposure and HLA in healthy donors. Assay: immunoSEQ multiplex PCR; the TCRdb copy retains only in-frame clones and omits some. The sample has fewer than 55,000 clones; about 91% are singletons. Study-wide results and limits: Rarity characterized most TCR sequences, yet some public TCRs appeared in many donors. A list of approximately 150 TCR beta chains associated with cytomegalovirus was given.

The CDR3 extends over 16 amino acids. Germline loops: CDR1 MNHNY, CDR2 SVGAGI (reference sequence). V trimming: 4 bases; J trimming: 3 bases; junction bases outside the gene matches: 8. This chain connects TRBV6-6 to TRBJ1-5; TRBD1 aligns across 8 bases. The sample comprised PBMCs. This receptor was taken from a man aged 18 to 35 in good health and CMV-seronegative. The CDR3 sequence: CASSSTGQGFNQPQHF. Written as DNA, the CDR3 is TGTGCCAGCAGTTCGACCGGACAGGGCTTCAATCAGCCCCAGCATTTT.